The sequence of this T cell receptor (beta chain) was determined in a study of shared clonotypes between healthy human individuals. Deletions cut 5 bases from V and 4 bases from J, with 14 bases between. This CDR3 contains 14 residues. In germline, CDR1 is MNHEY, CDR2 SVGAGI. Sequencing was performed with immunoSEQ multiplex PCR; in TCRdb, only in-frame clones are kept and a portion is missing. The sample lists 300,000 to 400,000 clones, approximately 79% occurring once. This clone was seen a few times. The sequence came from a man aged 30 to 39 in good health. The source material was memory CD4+ T cells sorted from blood. Subset specified: CD45RA-negative fraction. The genes are TRBV6-5 and TRBJ1-2; a possible D gene is TRBD1 (5 bases). The CDR3 nucleotides are TGTGCCAGCAGTCTTTTGACAGACCGCTATGGCTACACCTTC. This sequence encodes CASSLLTDRYGYTF.